The table lists the clone carrying this T cell receptor beta chain with a few counts. The data are from a study of blood T cells in healthy people across ages. This CDR3 spans 14 amino acids. The germline V gene encodes CDR1 SGHAT and CDR2 FQNNGV. V was clipped by 0 bases and J by 6 bases, with 10 bases between them. A J-beta primer mix and a sample-barcoded 5' primer were used in a second PCR of about 6 to 12 cycles. TCRdb recomputed calls from the 5' RACE reads with MiXCR, one row per CDR3 protein. The sample gives hundreds of thousands of distinct CDR3 sequences, approximately 53% of which show up once; roughly 25% is in the top ten.

This receptor was taken from a man aged 35-49 years in good health. Sequenced input: blood. The chain joins TRBV11-2 to TRBJ2-3, with D hard to call. DNA of the CDR3: TGTGCCAGCAGCTTAGAGACTCTTGTTGATACGCAGTATTTT. Its translation is CASSLETLVDTQYF.